A single sample gave rise to the 32 T cell receptor beta chains below, sequenced in a study of response to subunit inactivated influenza vaccine. TCRdb re-analysed the RT-PCR reads in MiXCR, keeping a single row per CDR3 protein. Among over 750,000 distinct CDR3 sequences, about 20% were seen once, and the ten largest hold roughly 10%. Here the sequenced sample was PBMCs from blood, taken about 5 days after vaccination. All receptors come from a man in his forties or fifties who received an inactivated influenza vaccine.

This chain joins TRBV6-1 and TRBJ2-7; D is possibly TRBD2 (6 bases). Germline CDR1 reads MNHNS; CDR2 reads SASEGT. This CDR3 has 17 residues. V dropped 2 bases and J dropped 3 bases, with 20 bases sitting between them. This chain's CDR3 is CASSEILGGLKIYEQYF. The CDR3 nucleotides are TGTGCCAGCAGTGAAATACTAGGAGGGTTGAAAATCTACGAGCAGTACTTC.

About this clonotype itself: The junction and the germline gene differ at one end; a read error may be behind it. This CDR3 reads CASSPRREALIFHF. For the CDR3, the DNA is TGTGCCAGCTCCCCGCGGCGGGAGGCCCTTATATTCCACTTC. This sequence joins TRBV25-1 and TRBJ2-7; the match to TRBD2 covers 8 bases. CDR3 length: 14 residues. Germline V gene lookup returns CDR1 MGHDK and CDR2 SYGVNS.

This clonotype was seen a handful of times. The chain joins TRBV20-1 to TRBJ1-2; D might be TRBD1 (5 bases). The CDR3 has 14 amino acids. Trimming took off 4 bases at V and 4 bases at J, with 16 bases between the two ends. Germline CDR1 is DFQATT and CDR2 is SNEGSKA (reference sequence). CDR3 sequence reads: CSANWGEPPYGYTF. The CDR3 DNA is TGCAGTGCTAATTGGGGGGAACCCCCCTATGGCTACACCTTC.

This clonotype came up a few times. The CDR3 reads CASSYSGLDEQFF. The CDR3 DNA follows: TGTGCCAGCAGTTACTCTGGTCTAGATGAGCAGTTCTTC. This chain uses TRBV6-2 or TRBV6-3 with TRBJ2-1; no clear D. The CDR3 consists of 13 residues. V lost 0 bases and J 8 bases, leaving 8 bases between the germline ends. Germline-derived CDR1 and CDR2 are MNHEY and SVGEGT.

This clonotype has a handful of counts. The chain is built from TRBV7-8 and TRBJ2-2; no firm D call. This CDR3 region has 15 residues. The V gene's germline CDR1 is SGHVS and CDR2 FQNEAQ. The V gene lost 5 bases and the J gene lost 0 bases, with 10 bases spanning the gap. The CDR3 loop reads CASSPGRTNTGELFF. The CDR3 nucleotides read TGTGCCAGCAGCCCCGGGCGGACGAACACCGGGGAGCTGTTTTTT.

This sequence joins TRBV7-9 and TRBJ2-1; D gene unclear. Germline V gene sequence: CDR1 SEHNR, CDR2 FQNEAQ (reference sequence). Trimming removed 5 bases from V and 10 bases from J, with 12 bases in between. The CDR3 contains 12 residues. The CDR3 nucleotides are TGTGCCAGCAGCCCACGCCTCTGGGAGCAGTTCTTC. This translates into CASSPRLWEQFF.

V and J are TRBV4-1 and TRBJ2-1; the match to TRBD1 covers 7 bases. The V gene's germline CDR1 is MGHRA and CDR2 YSYEKL. This CDR3 spans 15 amino acids. The trim removed 7 bases at V and 2 bases at J, leaving 8 bases unmatched. Here the CDR3 reads CASTLTGDPYNEQFF. DNA for the CDR3: TGCGCCAGCACCCTTACAGGGGATCCCTACAATGAGCAGTTCTTC.

This clonotype has more than one count but fewer than ten. The gene calls are TRBV7-3 and TRBJ2-5; no clear D. Per the germline V gene, CDR1 is SGHTA and CDR2 is FQGTGA. Trimming pared 0 bases from V and 5 bases from J, leaving 7 bases between. The CDR3 has 13 residues. The CDR3 DNA reads as TGTGCCAGCAGCTTAACCCGGTTGGAGACCCAGTACTTC. Its protein is CASSLTRLETQYF.

J is TRBJ2-1 and V is TRBV11-2; 11 nucleotides align to TRBD2. This CDR3 is built from 16 residues. V trimming: 5 bases; J trimming: 9 bases; junction bases outside the gene matches: 12. Germline CDR1 SGHAT, CDR2 FQNNGV. In DNA form, the CDR3 reads TGTGCCAGCAGCCTGATACTAGCGGGGGCATCCAGTGAGCAGTTCTTC. Its translation is CASSLILAGASSEQFF.

This clonotype was detected a few times. The V gene is TRBV24-1, the J gene TRBJ2-1, with 7 bases matching TRBD2. CDR3 length: 16 amino acids. Germline V lookup: CDR1 KGHDR, CDR2 SFDVKD. With V trimmed by 2 bases and J by 3 bases, 6 bases remained unmatched. The CDR3 is CATSDSTSRRYNEQFF. The CDR3 DNA sequence: TGTGCCACCAGTGATTCGACTAGCAGACGCTACAATGAGCAGTTCTTC.

This clonotype was detected ten times or more. CDR3 coding DNA: TGTGCCAGCAGTACTGGGACAGTCGAACGGGCCCAGTACTTC. Translating it yields CASSTGTVERAQYF. The chain couples TRBV12-3 or TRBV12-4 to TRBJ2-5; 7 nucleotides match TRBD1. The CDR3 is made up of 14 amino acids. Germline trimming cut 5 bases from V and 9 bases from J; bases unmatched to any gene: 12.

V is TRBV5-6 and J is TRBJ2-4; TRBD2 matches at 7 bases. The J segment lost 0 bases and the V segment lost 4 bases, leaving 7 bases of the junction unmatched. The CDR3 is 16 residues long. Looked up from germline, CDR1 is SGHDT and CDR2 is YYEEEE. The CDR3 loop reads CASSKSGALAKNIQYF. The CDR3 DNA reads as TGTGCCAGCAGCAAGAGCGGGGCACTAGCCAAAAACATTCAGTACTTC.

This clonotype was observed a few times. This chain uses TRBV12-3 or TRBV12-4 with TRBJ1-2; D remains unclear. With 8 bases removed from V and 8 bases from J, the gap between germline ends came to 12 bases. The CDR3 has 11 amino acids. The CDR3 here is CASSKTRGYTF. The CDR3 DNA is TGTGCCAGCTCAAAAACCCGGGGCTACACCTTC.

This clonotype occurred many times. The rearrangement joins TRBV4-3 to TRBJ2-2, with D perhaps matching TRBD2 (7 bases). Germline V CDR1 and CDR2: LGHNA, YSLEER. V lost 2 bases, J lost 8 bases, and 18 bases lay in between. CDR3 size: 16 residues. The CDR3 region has the DNA TGCGCCAGCAGCCAATTTTGGGGGGGGCCACCGGGGGAGCTGTTTTTT. Protein product: CASSQFWGGPPGELFF.

The V and J genes are TRBV10-3 and TRBJ2-1, with 9 bases that match TRBD2. The CDR3 covers 16 residues. The ends lost 3 bases at V and 5 bases at J; junction bases unmatched: 8. Germline V gene data show CDR1 as ENHRY and CDR2 as SYGVKD. The CDR3 here is CAISESWRGGNNEQFF. The DNA of the CDR3 is TGTGCCATCAGTGAATCCTGGCGGGGGGGGAACAATGAGCAGTTCTTC.

The V call is TRBV9, the J call TRBJ1-1; 9 positions match TRBD1. V lost 3 bases and J lost 5; bases outside the gene matches: 5. Germline CDR1 SGDLS, CDR2 YYNGEE. The CDR3 sequence is 14 residues long. The CDR3 nucleotides read TGTGCCAGCAGCGAGACAGGGGGTGGTACTGAAGCTTTCTTT. Its protein is CASSETGGGTEAFF. The full variable domain, its missing parts supplied by reference TRBV9 and TRBJ1-1, is DSGVTQTPKHLITATGQRVTLRCSPRSGDLSVYWYQQSLDQGLQFLIQYYNGEERAKGNILERFSAQQFPDLHSELNLSSLELGDSALYFCASSETGGGTEAFFGQGTRLTVV.

There are a few counts of this clonotype. This rearrangement joins TRBV20-1 to TRBJ2-1; a possible D gene is TRBD1 (6 bases). The V end lost 3 bases, the J end lost 10 bases, and 13 bases lay between the germline ends. Per germline, CDR1 DFQATT and CDR2 SNEGSKA (reference sequence). The CDR3 totals 12 residues. DNA of the CDR3: TGCAGTGCTAGTCGGGACACTTTCGAGCAGTTCTTC. Its translation is CSASRDTFEQFF.

This clonotype has at least ten counts. V is TRBV27 and J is TRBJ2-7, with 9 bases aligning to TRBD1. Looked up from germline, CDR1 is MNHEY and CDR2 is SMNVEV (reference sequence). The length of the CDR3 is 15 residues. J lost 5 bases, V lost 5 bases, and 10 bases had no gene match. CDR3 protein: CASSLLGQGRHEQYF. For the CDR3, the DNA is TGTGCCAGCAGTCTCCTTGGACAGGGGCGCCACGAGCAGTACTTC.

The chain couples TRBV12-3 or TRBV12-4 to TRBJ1-5, with no clear D. V gave up 2 bases and J gave up 0 bases, with 11 bases separating them. The CDR3 extends over 16 amino acids. As DNA, the CDR3 is TGTGCCAGCAGTTTATGGGAGTCATATAGCAATCAGCCCCAGCATTTT. It translates to CASSLWESYSNQPQHF.

V gene TRBV7-3 combines with J gene TRBJ2-2, with 11 bases lining up with TRBD1. With V trimmed by 4 bases and J by 7 bases, 8 bases remained unmatched. Per the germline V gene, CDR1 is SGHTA and CDR2 is FQGTGA. CDR3 length: 16 residues. The CDR3 protein is CASSSADRGRGGELFF. DNA of the CDR3: TGTGCCAGCAGCTCCGCGGACAGGGGGCGCGGCGGGGAGCTGTTTTTT.

The rearrangement joins TRBV5-2 to TRBJ2-7; no check of the table's D call, TRBD2, against the DNA was made. TRBV5-2 is recorded as a pseudogene. The CDR3 covers 14 residues. CDR3 loop: CARGPGLHFYEQYF. DNA of the CDR3: TGTGCCAGGGGCCCCGGGCTACACTTCTACGAGCAGTACTTC.

This clonotype appeared a few times. The chain carries TRBV20-1 and TRBJ2-1; possible D gene TRBD2, 5 bases. Between the trimmed V and J ends, which lost 0 bases and 8 bases, there was a span of 14 bases. This CDR3 is built from 14 residues. Germline V gene sequence: CDR1 DFQATT, CDR2 SNEGSKA (reference sequence). DNA for the CDR3: TGCAGTGCTAGAGATCCCACTACCGGGGATGAGCAGTTCTTC. Residues: CSARDPTTGDEQFF.

This clonotype has more than one count but fewer than ten. V and J are TRBV20-1 and TRBJ2-7, with 7 positions matching TRBD1. This CDR3 is built from 13 residues. Trimming cost V 3 bases and J 4 bases; bases outside gene matches: 6. CDR1 DFQATT and CDR2 SNEGSKA come from the germline V gene (reference sequence). For the CDR3, the DNA is TGCAGTGCTAGTGAAGGGGGCCGTTACGAGCAGTACTTC. Amino acids: CSASEGGRYEQYF.

The CDR3 loop reads CSARDKGQGSNYGYTF. DNA for the CDR3: TGCAGTGCTAGAGATAAGGGACAGGGGTCTAACTATGGCTACACCTTC. The chain joins TRBV20-1 to TRBJ1-2; the match to TRBD1 covers 10 bases. Trimming removed 0 bases from V and 0 bases from J; junction bases left unmatched: 4. This CDR3 spans 16 amino acids. The germline V gene has CDR1 DFQATT and CDR2 SNEGSKA (reference sequence).

This clonotype has only a few counts. V is TRBV5-1 and J is TRBJ1-1, with a tentative D call TRBD1 (6 bases). The V gene lost 4 bases and the J gene lost 1 base, with 8 bases spanning the gap. Germline V CDR1 and CDR2: SGHRS, YFSETQ. This CDR3 region has 13 residues. The CDR3 sequence: CASSMGQNTEAFF. The CDR3 DNA follows: TGCGCCAGCAGCATGGGACAGAACACTGAAGCTTTCTTT.

This clonotype was recorded a few times. The chain recombines TRBV30 with TRBJ2-5; D call uncertain. CDR1 is GTSNPN, CDR2 SVGIG, per germline (reference sequence). The V gene lost 0 bases and the J gene lost 5 bases, with 4 bases spanning the gap. The length of the CDR3 is 11 residues. The CDR3 nucleotides are TGTGCCTGGAGTGTGGCGGAGACCCAGTACTTC. Protein: CAWSVAETQYF.

CDR3 coding DNA: TGTGCCAGCTCATCCATACATGGGACGGAGACCCAGTACTTC. Amino acid sequence: CASSSIHGTETQYF. This rearrangement joins TRBV18 to TRBJ2-5; D is possibly TRBD1 or TRBD2 (5 bases each). V lost 5 bases, J lost 5 bases, and 15 bases lay in between. This CDR3 region has 14 residues. Germline lookup yields CDR1 KGHSH and CDR2 LQKENI.

The chain carries TRBV15 and TRBJ1-5; D is unresolved. Per germline, CDR1 LNHNV and CDR2 YYDKDF (reference sequence). The CDR3 contains 13 residues. Trimming shortened V by 6 bases and J by 5 bases, and 11 bases separated the two germline ends. The CDR3 nucleotides are TGTGCCACCAGTCAAAATCCCTATCAGCCCCAGCATTTT. Translated: CATSQNPYQPQHF.

This chain uses TRBV6-2 or TRBV6-3 with TRBJ2-7; TRBD1 matches at 11 bases. The CDR3 runs to 17 residues. Germline values: CDR1 MNHEY, CDR2 SVGEGT. The junction had 8 bases not matched to a gene; V was cut back by 1 base and J by 3 bases. Written as DNA, the CDR3 is TGTGCCAGCAGTTACTTGCCCTCGGACAGGGGGCACTACGAGCAGTACTTC. Amino acid sequence: CASSYLPSDRGHYEQYF.

The chain links TRBV10-1 to TRBJ1-1; D not certain. Germline-derived CDR1 and CDR2 are WNHNN and SYGVQD (reference sequence). V lost 3 bases, J lost 1 base, and 12 bases lay in between. The CDR3 runs 15 residues. The DNA for the CDR3 is TGCGCCAGCAGTGATACATTGGGAGCGAACACTGAAGCTTTCTTT. It codes for CASSDTLGANTEAFF.

This CDR3 reads CASSETGWSGKLFF. For the CDR3, the DNA is TGCGCCAGCAGCGAAACAGGGTGGAGTGGAAAACTGTTTTTT. The chain joins TRBV4-1 to TRBJ1-4, with D perhaps TRBD1 (6 bases). In germline, CDR1 is MGHRA, CDR2 YSYEKL. This CDR3 region has 14 residues. V shed 5 bases and J shed 10 bases, with 17 bases lying between them.

This chain links TRBV9 with TRBJ2-1; 7 bases line up with TRBD2. The V gene's germline CDR1 is SGDLS and CDR2 YYNGEE. V gave up 7 bases and J gave up 9 bases; unmatched junction bases: 10. The CDR3 runs 13 residues. The CDR3 DNA follows: TGTGCCAGCGGGGCTGCGGGGGTCGCTGAGCAGTTCTTC. It translates to CASGAAGVAEQFF.